This TCR beta chain was sequenced during a study of T cell clonotyping in hematopoietic cell transplantation (dated by TCRdb to the early 2020s). About the investigation overall: Pretransplant samples from recipients were collected after cytoreduction. A total of approximately 130 blood samples were gathered in the study from 30 to 40 consecutive transplant recipients along with their related donors. Recruitment of patients ran from 2015 to early 2017, and follow-up continued until late 2020 or until death. The full study reports these points: Recipient TCR diversity fell after transplant, with pathologically expanded clonotypes rising progressively from day 30 to day 180. Recipient repertoires showed only a small fraction of overlap with donor repertoires, and over 95% appeared de novo at the given depth. Inverse Simpson Index values from donors and from recipients before transplant predicted broader TCR repertoire diversity after transplant. The sample size was limited, and because cells were not sorted, the contributions of CD4 and CD8 repertoires could not be separated.

CDR1 and CDR2 are read off the germline V gene as MGHDK and SYGVNS. The CDR3 holds 13 amino acids from the cysteine to the phenylalanine. Of all the DNA, just the CDR3 is kept, 39 bases in frame from base 1. V and J are truncated by 1 base and 0 bases respectively, leaving an intervening sequence of 4 bases. TCR beta CDR3 regions were amplified from genomic DNA with the immunoSEQ assay, a bias-controlled multiplex PCR using V- and J-specific primers. A second PCR step added a proprietary barcode and Illumina adapter sequences to the CDR3 amplicons. An Illumina MiSeq instrument was used for sequencing of the CDR3 libraries. The study's own analysis went as follows. Export and quality control were done with immunoSEQ Analyzer 3.0, while downstream analyses used R Bioconductor and Immunarch. Only productive rearrangements in the normalized downsampled data set went into calculating the repertoire metrics. Clonotypes larger than 5 templates in the normalized cohort were defined as pathologically expanded. Repertoire diversity was measured with the Inverse Simpson Index. The non-normalized data set was used for CMV-specificity analyses so that all clonotypes could be captured. TCRdb took over this immuneACCESS table, retaining in-frame rearrangements with V and J assigned. Such tables are incomplete; in checked studies, under half of the missing clones stem from an unresolved V gene, and the remainder is unexplained. V and J calls and clone size come straight from that table; D and trimming were deduced from the DNA. This sample lists about 76,000 clones; 96% were detected once. Roughly 1.5% of the sample is in the top ten clones.

With respect to this clone: Its antigen specificity is not known. Qualities for individual bases were not recorded, and no much larger clone is one base off.

Sample time point, as interpreted from the label and publication: recipient sample about 28 days before transplant, after cytoreduction. Blood samples were obtained from recipients approximately 28 days before transplant and at days 30, 100 and 180 after transplant. Nuclei Lysis Solution was used to extract genomic DNA from fresh or cryopreserved unfractionated peripheral blood mononuclear cells. The receptor comes from a woman aged 50 to 60 with acute myeloid leukemia. Some clones in this sample may be carry-over from other donors' samples. The rearranged segments are TRBV25-1 and TRBJ2-7; no D gene is confidently identified. This sample comprised peripheral blood mononuclear cells, obtained before stem cell transplant. This receptor carries the CDR3 CASSEFGSYEQYF. The sequence in DNA is TGTGCCAGCAGTGAATTTGGCTCCTACGAGCAGTACTTC.